The clone carrying this T cell receptor (beta chain) appeared once. The antigen is unknown. Generated by immunoSEQ multiplex PCR, the TCRdb table keeps only in-frame clones and is missing some. The data contain around 1.6 million clones, 95% to 99% of them singletons. The data were obtained in a study of shared clonotypes between healthy human individuals. Study-wide results and limits: The naive CD4 repertoires of several donors were compared, and approximately 5.3% of clonotypes were shared.

CDR3 length equals 15 residues. Germline values: CDR1 SEHNR, CDR2 FQNEAQ (reference sequence). V was cut by 1 base and J by 5 bases, with 14 bases left in between. The V gene is TRBV7-9, the J gene TRBJ1-1; TRBD1 might be the D (5 bases). Sequenced input: naive CD4+ T cells sorted from blood. Noted subset: CD45RA+ positively selected. This TCR was recovered from a man aged 30-40 years in good health. CDR3 residues: CASSLGWGRRTEAFF. The CDR3 region has the DNA TGTGCCAGCAGCTTAGGATGGGGGAGGCGAACTGAAGCTTTCTTT.